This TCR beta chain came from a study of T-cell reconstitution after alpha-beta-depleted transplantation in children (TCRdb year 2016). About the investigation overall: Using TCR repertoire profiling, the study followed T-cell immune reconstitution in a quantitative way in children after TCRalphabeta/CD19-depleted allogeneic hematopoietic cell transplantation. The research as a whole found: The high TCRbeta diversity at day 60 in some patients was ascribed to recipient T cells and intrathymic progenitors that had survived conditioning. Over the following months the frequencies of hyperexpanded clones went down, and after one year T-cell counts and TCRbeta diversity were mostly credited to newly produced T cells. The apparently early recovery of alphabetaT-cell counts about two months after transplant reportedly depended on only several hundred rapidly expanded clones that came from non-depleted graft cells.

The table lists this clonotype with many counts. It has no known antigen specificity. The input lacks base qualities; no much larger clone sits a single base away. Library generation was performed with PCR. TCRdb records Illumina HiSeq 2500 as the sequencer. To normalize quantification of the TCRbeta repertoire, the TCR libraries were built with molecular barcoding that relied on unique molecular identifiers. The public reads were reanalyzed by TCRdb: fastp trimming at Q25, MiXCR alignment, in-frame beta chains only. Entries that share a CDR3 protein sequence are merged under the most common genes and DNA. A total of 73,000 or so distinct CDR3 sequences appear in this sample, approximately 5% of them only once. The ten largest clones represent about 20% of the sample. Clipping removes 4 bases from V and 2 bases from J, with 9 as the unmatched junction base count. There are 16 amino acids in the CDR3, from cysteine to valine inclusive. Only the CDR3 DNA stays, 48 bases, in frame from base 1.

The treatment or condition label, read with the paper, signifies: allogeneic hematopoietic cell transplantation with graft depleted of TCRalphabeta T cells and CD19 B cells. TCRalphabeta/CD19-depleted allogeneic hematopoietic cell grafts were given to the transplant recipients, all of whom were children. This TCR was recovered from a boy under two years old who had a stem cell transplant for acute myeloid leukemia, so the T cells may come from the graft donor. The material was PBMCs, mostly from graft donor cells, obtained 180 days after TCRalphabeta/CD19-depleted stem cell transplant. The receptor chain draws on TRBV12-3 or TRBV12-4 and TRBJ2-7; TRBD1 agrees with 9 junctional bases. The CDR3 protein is CASSYPGTGRTYEQYV. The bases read TGTGCCAGCAGTTACCCAGGGACAGGGCGAACCTACGAGCAGTACGTC.